A selection of T cell receptor beta chains follows, all from one sample in a study of T cell responses to AZD1222 COVID-19 vaccine. Sequencing was performed with immunoSEQ multiplex PCR; in TCRdb, only in-frame clones are kept and a portion is missing. The data show approximately 82,000 clones, approximately 90% seen once. Sequencing used peripheral blood, obtained 28 days after the second AZD1222 dose. The receptors originated from an adult who received the AZD1222 COVID-19 vaccine. Each CDR3 is given with its conserved first and last residue. Each record gives: V gene, J gene, D gene, clone size, CDR3 protein, CDR3 DNA. A D gene is named only where the DNA matches it firmly. The size field is filled for only some rows; it gives once, few, many or a size class.

V: TRBV5-1; J: TRBJ1-4; D: TRBD1; size: NA; CDR3: CASSLSTGGGKLFF; DNA: TGCGCCAGCAGCTTGTCTACAGGGGGAGGAAAACTGTTTTTT
V: TRBV24-1; J: TRBJ2-2; D: NA; size: NA; CDR3: CATSDRVGGHTGELFF; DNA: TGTGCCACCAGTGACCGCGTAGGGGGGCACACCGGGGAGCTGTTTTTT
V: TRBV5-1; J: TRBJ1-1; D: NA; size: NA; CDR3: CASSADLNTEAFF; DNA: TGCGCCAGCAGCGCCGACTTAAACACTGAAGCTTTCTTT
V: TRBV5-1; J: TRBJ2-5; D: NA; size: NA; CDR3: CASSAGGGEETQYF; DNA: TGCGCCAGCAGTGCAGGAGGGGGCGAAGAGACCCAGTACTTC
V: TRBV5-1; J: TRBJ1-5; D: NA; size: NA; CDR3: CASSLNYNQPQHF; DNA: TGCGCCAGCAGCTTGAACTACAATCAGCCCCAGCATTTT
V: TRBV3-1/TRBV3-2; J: TRBJ2-6; D: TRBD1; size: NA; CDR3: CASSKRGSGTGRSGANVLTF; DNA: TGTGCCAGCAGCAAGAGGGGTTCAGGGACAGGCCGCTCTGGGGCCAACGTCCTGACTTTC
V: TRBV30; J: TRBJ1-6; D: NA; size: NA; CDR3: CAWSTVGNSPLHF; DNA: TGTGCCTGGAGTACAGTGGGGAATTCACCCCTCCACTTT
V: TRBV10-2; J: TRBJ2-7; D: NA; size: NA; CDR3: CASKLGTFKEQYF; DNA: TGCGCCAGCAAACTAGGGACATTTAAAGAGCAGTACTTC
V: TRBV28; J: TRBJ1-6; D: NA; size: NA; CDR3: CASSLWQLNSPLHF; DNA: TGTGCCAGCAGTTTATGGCAGCTCAATTCACCCCTCCACTTT
V: TRBV6-5; J: TRBJ1-2; D: NA; size: NA; CDR3: CASSLTDSVGRGYTF; DNA: TGTGCCAGCAGCCTCACTGACAGTGTCGGGCGTGGCTACACCTTC
V: TRBV6-6; J: TRBJ2-2; D: NA; size: NA; CDR3: CASFSGVKTGELFF; DNA: TGTGCCAGCTTCTCGGGAGTAAAAACCGGGGAGCTGTTTTTT
V: TRBV6-5; J: TRBJ1-2; D: NA; size: NA; CDR3: CASSYSGRNDGYTF; DNA: TGTGCCAGCAGTTACTCCGGACGAAACGATGGCTACACCTTC
V: TRBV15; J: TRBJ2-5; D: NA; size: NA; CDR3: CATSRDLGQETQYF; DNA: TGTGCCACCAGCAGAGATCTGGGTCAAGAGACCCAGTACTTC
V: TRBV28; J: TRBJ1-3; D: NA; size: NA; CDR3: CASSGESSGNTIYF; DNA: TGTGCCAGCAGTGGAGAGTCCTCTGGAAACACCATATATTTT
V: TRBV9; J: TRBJ2-5; D: TRBD2; size: NA; CDR3: CASSAPWTSGDQETQYF; DNA: TGTGCCAGCAGCGCGCCTTGGACTAGCGGGGACCAAGAGACCCAGTACTTC
V: TRBV15; J: TRBJ1-1; D: NA; size: NA; CDR3: CATSRRTQGYNTEAFF; DNA: TGTGCCACCAGCAGAAGAACCCAGGGGTATAACACTGAAGCTTTCTTT
V: TRBV5-1; J: TRBJ2-7; D: NA; size: NA; CDR3: CASRAGTDLKEQYF; DNA: TGCGCCAGTAGAGCCGGGACCGACCTCAAAGAGCAGTACTTC
V: TRBV20-1; J: TRBJ1-1; D: NA; size: NA; CDR3: CSAPTDTEAFF; DNA: TGCAGTGCTCCGACGGACACTGAAGCTTTCTTT
V: TRBV30; J: TRBJ2-7; D: TRBD2; size: NA; CDR3: CAWNPGLTPPYEQYF; DNA: TGTGCCTGGAATCCGGGACTAACCCCACCATACGAGCAGTACTTC
V: TRBV9; J: TRBJ2-1; D: NA; size: NA; CDR3: CASSVSDEQFF; DNA: TGTGCCAGCAGCGTATCCGATGAGCAGTTCTTC
V: TRBV5-1; J: TRBJ2-7; D: NA; size: once; CDR3: CASRRDNTYEQYF; DNA: TGCGCCAGCAGAAGGGACAACACCTACGAGCAGTACTTC
V: TRBV18; J: TRBJ1-2; D: NA; size: NA; CDR3: CASSPRGGEPGYTF; DNA: TGTGCCAGCTCACCTCGTGGAGGGGAGCCTGGCTACACCTTC
V: TRBV5-6; J: TRBJ1-1; D: NA; size: NA; CDR3: CASSLVGQTMNTEAFF; DNA: TGTGCCAGCAGCTTGGTTGGACAGACTATGAACACTGAAGCTTTCTTT
V: TRBV4-3; J: TRBJ2-3; D: NA; size: few; CDR3: CASSQDQVRTQYF; DNA: TGCGCCAGCAGCCAAGACCAGGTCCGTACGCAGTATTTT
V: TRBV7-8; J: TRBJ2-1; D: NA; size: NA; CDR3: CASSLWGGGNEQFF; DNA: TGTGCCAGCAGCTTATGGGGGGGCGGAAATGAGCAGTTCTTC
V: TRBV6-4; J: TRBJ1-2; D: NA; size: once; CDR3: CASSDSGRGVGGYTF; DNA: TGTGCCAGCAGTGACTCGGGCAGGGGCGTTGGTGGCTACACCTTC
V: TRBV28; J: TRBJ2-5; D: TRBD1; size: few; CDR3: CASRGTGAETQYF; DNA: TGTGCCAGCAGGGGCACAGGGGCCGAGACCCAGTACTTC
V: TRBV5-6; J: TRBJ1-1; D: NA; size: NA; CDR3: CASSADSLGTEAFF; DNA: TGTGCCAGCAGCGCGGACAGCCTGGGTACTGAAGCTTTCTTT
V: TRBV13; J: TRBJ2-1; D: NA; size: NA; CDR3: CASSFQPHGQFF; DNA: TGTGCCAGCAGCTTCCAGCCTCACGGGCAGTTCTTC
V: TRBV7-3; J: TRBJ2-5; D: TRBD2; size: NA; CDR3: CASSLGGGFQETQYF; DNA: TGTGCCAGCAGCTTAGGCGGGGGGTTCCAAGAGACCCAGTACTTC
V: TRBV18; J: TRBJ2-1; D: NA; size: NA; CDR3: CASSPGQNSYNEQFF; DNA: TGTGCCAGCTCACCTGGGCAGAACTCCTACAATGAGCAGTTCTTC
V: TRBV24-1; J: TRBJ2-7; D: NA; size: once; CDR3: CATSDSRAIASYEQYF; DNA: TGTGCCACCAGTGATTCAAGGGCCATTGCCTCCTACGAGCAGTACTTC
V: TRBV3-1/TRBV3-2; J: TRBJ2-1; D: TRBD2; size: NA; CDR3: CASSQVAGVGVYNEQFF; DNA: TGTGCCAGCAGCCAAGTTGCGGGGGTGGGGGTATACAATGAGCAGTTCTTC
V: TRBV6-2/TRBV6-3; J: TRBJ2-5; D: TRBD2; size: NA; CDR3: CASSYPSGGAPKETQYF; DNA: TGTGCCAGCAGTTATCCGAGCGGGGGGGCCCCCAAAGAGACCCAGTACTTC
V: TRBV18; J: TRBJ2-2; D: TRBD1; size: NA; CDR3: CASSPKDRGPRGTGELFF; DNA: TGTGCCAGCTCCCCGAAGGACAGGGGGCCTCGTGGCACCGGGGAGCTGTTTTTT
V: TRBV6-2/TRBV6-3; J: TRBJ1-2; D: NA; size: once; CDR3: CASSFPIGSGLYGYTF; DNA: TGTGCCAGCAGCTTCCCCATCGGCTCAGGGCTCTATGGCTACACCTTC
V: TRBV12-3/TRBV12-4; J: TRBJ1-1; D: TRBD1; size: once; CDR3: CASSRDRAAEAFF; DNA: TGTGCCAGCAGCCGGGACAGGGCCGCTGAAGCTTTCTTT